Following are 8 T cell receptor beta chains from one sample sequenced in a study of T-cell memory formation after mild COVID-19. MiXCR was run by TCRdb on the 5' RACE reads, yielding one entry per CDR3 protein. The sample has 300,000 to 400,000 distinct CDR3 sequences, around a fifth seen once; the top ten hold 9.5% to 15%. Sequenced: PBMCs or a T cell subset sorted from them (not recorded which). The receptor set was obtained from an adult woman who had mild COVID-19 (a few samples of this study predate the infection). Cell type and time point are not known.

This clonotype was observed a few times. The V gene is TRBV18, the J gene TRBJ2-7; unclear D gene. Between the trimmed V and J ends, which lost 3 bases and 6 bases, there was a span of 15 bases. There are 14 residues in the CDR3. CDR1 KGHSH and CDR2 LQKENI come from the germline V gene. In DNA, the CDR3 is TGTGCCAGCTCACCTCAAGGACCCCCGGCCGAGCAGTACTTC. The encoded protein is CASSPQGPPAEQYF.

The chain carries TRBV9 and TRBJ2-5; D unresolved. The CDR3 has 15 residues. CDR1 and CDR2 from the germline V gene are SGDLS and YYNGEE. Deletions cut 6 bases from V and 2 bases from J, with 17 bases between. Written as DNA, the CDR3 is TGTGCCAGCACAACGAGTTCTCTAAGGCAAGAGACCCAGTACTTC. Translated: CASTTSSLRQETQYF.

This chain links TRBV20-1 with TRBJ2-3, with 7 bases identical to TRBD1. CDR1 and CDR2 (germline): DFQATT, SNEGSKA (reference sequence). This CDR3 comprises 15 residues. The V gene end was trimmed by 1 base and the J gene end by 5 bases; junction bases not matched to a gene: 9. DNA for the CDR3: TGCAGTGCTAGAGGAAGGACAGGCCTTTTAGATACGCAGTATTTT. It yields the protein CSARGRTGLLDTQYF.

The chain carries TRBV6-6 and TRBJ1-4, with 7 bases matching TRBD1. Losses at the gene ends were 4 bases for V and 17 bases for J; bases not matched to a gene: 10. CDR3 size: 12 residues. The germline V gene encodes CDR1 MNHNY and CDR2 SVGAGI (reference sequence). Written as DNA, the CDR3 is TGTGCCAGCAGTTCCCCAGGGGGATACTTTTTTTTT. Translating it yields CASSSPGGYFFF.

The chain is built from TRBV7-6 and TRBJ2-2; perhaps TRBD2 as D (5 bases). Germline V gene data show CDR1 as SGHVS and CDR2 as FNYEAQ. V lost 5 bases and J lost 5, with 15 bases in between. This CDR3 has 15 residues. This CDR3 reads CASSQIARATGELFF. The CDR3 DNA follows: TGTGCCAGCAGCCAAATAGCGAGGGCTACCGGGGAGCTGTTTTTT.

This clonotype was found a few times. This chain joins TRBV4-1 and TRBJ1-5; maybe TRBD1 (5 bases). Germline values: CDR1 MGHRA, CDR2 YSYEKL. V dropped 2 bases and J dropped 5 bases, with 16 bases sitting between them. CDR3 length: 16 amino acids. The CDR3 loop reads CASSQFKQADHQPQHF. CDR3 DNA: TGCGCCAGCAGCCAATTCAAACAGGCCGACCATCAGCCCCAGCATTTT.

The V and J genes are TRBV7-6 and TRBJ1-2, with D unclear. Trimming left V 2 bases short and J 1 base short, with 11 bases between. The length of the CDR3 is 15 residues. The germline CDR1 and CDR2 sequences are SGHVS and FNYEAQ. Written as DNA, the CDR3 is TGTGCCAGCAGCTTAAGCAGCGCCCTTAACTATGGCTACACCTTC. Translated: CASSLSSALNYGYTF.

This clonotype turned up a few times. The chain combines TRBV11-2 with TRBJ2-7, with D possibly TRBD2 on 7 matching bases. V gave up 7 bases and J gave up 5 bases, with 21 bases separating them. CDR3 length: 15 residues. Germline CDR1 reads SGHAT; CDR2 reads FQNNGV. CDR3 nucleotide sequence: TGTGCCAGCAATAACGGGGGGCCGACGGAGGACGAGCAGTACTTC. Its translation is CASNNGGPTEDEQYF.